This TCR beta chain was sequenced for a study of T cell responses to AZD1222 COVID-19 vaccine. Here immunoSEQ multiplex PCR was the method, and the copy in TCRdb shows in-frame clones only, minus some. The sample consists of over 130,000 clones, approximately 90% of them appearing once. The V gene lost 8 bases and the J gene lost 2 bases, with 21 bases spanning the gap. The CDR3 covers 16 residues. Germline lookup yields CDR1 LNHDA and CDR2 SQIVND (reference sequence). Here the sequenced sample was peripheral blood, taken 28 days after the second AZD1222 dose. This receptor was obtained from an adult who received the AZD1222 COVID-19 vaccine. The rearrangement uses TRBV19 and TRBJ1-1, with D perhaps matching TRBD1 (5 bases). The CDR3 nucleotides are TGTGCCAGTTACGATTTCTCCGGGACGGTTAACACTGAAGCTTTCTTT. Its protein product is CASYDFSGTVNTEAFF.